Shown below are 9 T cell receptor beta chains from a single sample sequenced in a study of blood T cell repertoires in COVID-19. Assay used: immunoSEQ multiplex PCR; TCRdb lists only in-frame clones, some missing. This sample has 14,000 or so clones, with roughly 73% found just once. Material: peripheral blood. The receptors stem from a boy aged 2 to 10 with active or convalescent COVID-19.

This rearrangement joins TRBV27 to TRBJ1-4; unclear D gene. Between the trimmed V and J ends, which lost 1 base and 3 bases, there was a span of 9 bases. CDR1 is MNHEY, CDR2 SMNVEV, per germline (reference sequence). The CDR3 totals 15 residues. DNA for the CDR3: TGTGCCAGCAGTTTATACCCGGGAGCTAATGAAAAACTGTTTTTT. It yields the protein CASSLYPGANEKLFF.

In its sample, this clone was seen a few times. The CDR3 bases are TGTGCCAGCAGCCAAGCGGGAGGGGCCTACGAGCAGTACTTC. It translates to CASSQAGGAYEQYF. The V call is TRBV3-1 (or the pseudogene TRBV3-2), the J call TRBJ2-7; 8 bases map to TRBD2. The germline V gene encodes CDR1 LGHDT and CDR2 YNNKEL (reference sequence). V shed 1 base, J shed 2 bases, and the junction held 1 base outside the gene matches. The CDR3 contains 14 residues.

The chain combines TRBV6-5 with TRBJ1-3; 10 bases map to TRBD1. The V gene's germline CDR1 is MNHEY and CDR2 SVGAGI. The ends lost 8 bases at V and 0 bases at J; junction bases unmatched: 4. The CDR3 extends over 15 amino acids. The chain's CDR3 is CASRDRGISGNTIYF. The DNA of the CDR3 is TGTGCCAGCCGGGACAGGGGAATCTCTGGAAACACCATATATTTT.

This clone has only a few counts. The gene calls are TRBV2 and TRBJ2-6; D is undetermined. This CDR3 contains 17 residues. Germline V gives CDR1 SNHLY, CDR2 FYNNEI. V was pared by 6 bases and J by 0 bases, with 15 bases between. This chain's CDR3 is CASSERQVISGANVLTF. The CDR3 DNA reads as TGTGCCAGCAGCGAAAGGCAGGTGATCTCTGGGGCCAACGTCCTGACTTTC.

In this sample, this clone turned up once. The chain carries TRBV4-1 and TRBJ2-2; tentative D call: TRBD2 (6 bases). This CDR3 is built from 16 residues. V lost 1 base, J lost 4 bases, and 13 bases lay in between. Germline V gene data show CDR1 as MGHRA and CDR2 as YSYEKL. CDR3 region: CASSQGVLARTGELFF. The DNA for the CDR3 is TGCGCCAGCAGCCAAGGGGTACTAGCCCGCACCGGGGAGCTGTTTTTT.

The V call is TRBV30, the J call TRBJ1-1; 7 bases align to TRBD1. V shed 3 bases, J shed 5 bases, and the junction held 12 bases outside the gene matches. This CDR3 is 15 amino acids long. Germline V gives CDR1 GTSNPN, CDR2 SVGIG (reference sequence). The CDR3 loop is CAWSGLGRGRTEAFF. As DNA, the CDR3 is TGTGCCTGGAGCGGCCTGGGCAGGGGGAGGACTGAAGCTTTCTTT.

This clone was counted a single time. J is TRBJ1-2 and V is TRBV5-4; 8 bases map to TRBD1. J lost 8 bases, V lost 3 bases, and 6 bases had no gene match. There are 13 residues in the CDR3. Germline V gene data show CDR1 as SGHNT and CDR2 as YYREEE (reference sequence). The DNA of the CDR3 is TGTGCCAGCAGCTCCAGGGGGCTAAGGGGCTACACCTTC. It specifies CASSSRGLRGYTF.

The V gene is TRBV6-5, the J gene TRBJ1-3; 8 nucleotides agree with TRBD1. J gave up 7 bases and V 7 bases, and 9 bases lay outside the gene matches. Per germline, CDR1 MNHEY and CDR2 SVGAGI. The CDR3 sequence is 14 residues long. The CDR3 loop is CASTRTGYGNTIYF. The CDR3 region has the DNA TGTGCCAGCACCCGGACAGGGTACGGGAACACCATATATTTT.

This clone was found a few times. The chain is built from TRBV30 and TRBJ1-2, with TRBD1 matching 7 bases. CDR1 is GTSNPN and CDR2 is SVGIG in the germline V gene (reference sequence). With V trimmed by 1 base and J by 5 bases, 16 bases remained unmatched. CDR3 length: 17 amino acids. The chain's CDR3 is CAWSGDGTVGRFYGYTF. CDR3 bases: TGTGCCTGGAGTGGGGACGGGACAGTCGGCCGGTTTTATGGCTACACCTTC.